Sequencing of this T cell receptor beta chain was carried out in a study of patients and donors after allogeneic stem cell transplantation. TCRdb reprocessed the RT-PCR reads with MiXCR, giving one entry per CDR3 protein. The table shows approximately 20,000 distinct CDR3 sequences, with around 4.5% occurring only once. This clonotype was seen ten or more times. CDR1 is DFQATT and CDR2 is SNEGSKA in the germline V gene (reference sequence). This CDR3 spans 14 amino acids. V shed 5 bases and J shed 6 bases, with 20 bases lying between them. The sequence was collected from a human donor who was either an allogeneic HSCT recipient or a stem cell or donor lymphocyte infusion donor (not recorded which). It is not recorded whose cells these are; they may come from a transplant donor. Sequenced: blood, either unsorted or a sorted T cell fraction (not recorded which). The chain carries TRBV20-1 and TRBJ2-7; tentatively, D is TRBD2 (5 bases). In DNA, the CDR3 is TGCAGTGCTCCCCAGGTCGTACTCCGGGGCGAGCAGTACTTC. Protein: CSAPQVVLRGEQYF.